This T cell receptor (beta chain) was sequenced for a study of T cell repertoires in cytomegalovirus infection. At the level of the study: Public TCR beta signatures indicated both CMV infection and matching HLA type.

Concerning this clonotype: Its antigen is currently unknown.

The CDR3 runs 14 residues. V was pared by 1 base and J by 1 base, with 8 bases between. Study-level points and caveats: The response measured ex vivo was dominated by TCR beta clonotypes (HLA-C-restricted and CMV-specific). People with CMV and the relevant HLA were identified by cumulative public TCR beta family frequency.

TCRdb recomputed calls from the reads with MiXCR, one row per CDR3 protein. The sample includes 680,000 or so distinct CDR3 sequences, less than 40% seen only once; the top ten take under 3%. This TCR was sampled from a human donor in good health (CMV status not recorded). Some clones in this sample may be carry-over from other donors' samples. The chain combines TRBV12-3 or TRBV12-4 with TRBJ2-7; D is ambiguous. The source material was PBMCs. DNA of the CDR3: TGTGCCAGCAGTTTAGGTCCCAGATCCTACGAGCAGTACTTC. It encodes CASSLGPRSYEQYF.